This is a list of T cell receptor beta chains from one sample in a study of T cells in Graves' hyperthyroidism and ophthalmopathy. From the multiplex PCR reads, TCRdb called clonotypes with MiXCR, one entry per CDR3 protein. The profile shows approximately 380,000 distinct CDR3 sequences, roughly 13% of them singletons. Sequencing was carried out using blood. The receptors come from a man aged 45-65 years with Graves' ophthalmopathy. Each CDR3 is given with its conserved first and last residue. A D gene is named only where the DNA matches it firmly. Clone size is shown for a subset of rows, as once, few, many or a class of expanded clone.

>many|TRBD2|TRBV7-9|TRBJ2-1
CASSLAGGPRGWDEQFF
TGTGCCAGCAGCCTAGCGGGAGGGCCGAGAGGTTGGGATGAGCAGTTCTTC
>few|TRBD1|TRBV5-1|TRBJ2-6
CASSLGQLSYSGANVLTF
TGCGCCAGCAGCCTGGGACAGCTATCCTACTCTGGGGCCAACGTCCTGACTTTC
>few|.|TRBV19|TRBJ2-1
CASSIWGYEQFF
TGTGCCAGTAGTATTTGGGGGTATGAGCAGTTCTTC
>few|.|TRBV29-1|TRBJ1-1
CSVDKGVDTEAFF
TGCAGCGTTGACAAGGGGGTGGACACTGAAGCTTTCTTT
>many|.|TRBV2|TRBJ1-1
CASTKEEATEAFF
TGTGCCAGCACTAAAGAGGAGGCAACTGAAGCTTTCTTT
>.|TRBD1|TRBV6-1|TRBJ2-6
CASSPIGTDLHPGANVLTF
TGTGCCAGCAGTCCCATAGGGACAGACCTACACCCTGGGGCCAACGTCCTGACTTTC
>many|.|TRBV5-1|TRBJ2-6
CASSLDRVGANVLTF
TGCGCCAGCAGCTTGGACAGGGTTGGGGCCAACGTCCTGACTTTC
>many|TRBD2|TRBV28|TRBJ2-3
CASRYSGSPTDTQYF
TGTGCCAGCAGATATAGCGGGTCTCCCACAGATACGCAGTATTTT
>few|.|TRBV5-1|TRBJ1-3
CASSRTTGHSGNTIYF
TGCGCCAGCAGCCGAACGACGGGGCACTCTGGAAACACCATATATTTT
>.|.|TRBV5-1|TRBJ2-7
CASSPGEQYF
TGCGCCAGCAGCCCGGGGGAGCAGTACTTC
>many|.|TRBV2|TRBJ2-5
CASNFLGAHGEETQYF
TGTGCCAGCAATTTTTTGGGGGCGCACGGTGAGGAGACCCAGTACTTC
>many|.|TRBV30|TRBJ1-2
CAWNRQPGLYGYTF
TGTGCCTGGAACCGTCAGCCAGGCCTATATGGCTACACCTTC
>many|.|TRBV7-2|TRBJ2-7
CASSLGRRYEQYF
TGTGCCAGCAGCTTGGGACGGCGCTACGAGCAGTACTTC
>many|TRBD1|TRBV30|TRBJ1-4
CAWNPGQGSEMEKLFF
TGTGCCTGGAACCCGGGACAGGGTTCTGAAATGGAAAAACTGTTTTTT
>.|.|TRBV3-1|TRBJ2-2
CASSQDRTGELFF
TGTGCCAGCAGCCAAGACAGAACCGGGGAGCTGTTTTTT
>many|.|TRBV6-1|TRBJ1-5
CASSEAVPGQPQHF
TGTGCCAGCAGTGAAGCGGTTCCGGGGCAGCCCCAGCATTTT
>few|.|TRBV24-1|TRBJ2-5
CATSDFGRSETQYF
TGTGCCACCAGTGATTTTGGACGGAGTGAGACCCAGTACTTC
>few|.|TRBV4-1|TRBJ1-6
CASSQGQERPLHF
TGCGCCAGCAGCCAAGGACAGGAGAGGCCCCTCCACTTT
>many|.|TRBV12-3/TRBV12-4|TRBJ2-7
CASREGPNAYEQYF
TGTGCCAGCAGAGAAGGTCCGAATGCCTACGAGCAGTACTTC
>.|.|TRBV27|TRBJ2-3
CARRTREDLDTQYF
TGTGCCAGGAGAACTAGGGAAGATTTAGATACGCAGTATTTT
>.|.|TRBV19|TRBJ1-5
CASIGFRSNQPQHF
TGTGCCAGTATAGGATTTCGCAGCAATCAGCCCCAGCATTTT
>many|TRBD2|TRBV20-1|TRBJ2-5
CSAGDGLANRGTQYF
TGCAGTGCTGGAGATGGACTAGCGAATAGGGGGACCCAGTACTTC
>many|TRBD2|TRBV2|TRBJ2-7
CAIRTSGTYEQYF
TGTGCCATCCGGACTAGCGGTACCTACGAGCAGTACTTC
>many|.|TRBV9|TRBJ2-7
CASSVDSSSYEQYF
TGTGCCAGCAGCGTAGATAGTAGCTCCTACGAGCAGTACTTC
>many|TRBD2|TRBV3-1|TRBJ2-5
CASSSRTSWETQYF
TGTGCCAGCAGCTCGCGGACTAGTTGGGAGACCCAGTACTTC
>.|TRBD2|TRBV7-3|TRBJ2-1
CASSTGLAGGVNEQFF
TGTGCCAGCAGCACAGGACTAGCGGGAGGGGTCAATGAGCAGTTCTTC
>few|.|TRBV29-1|TRBJ2-7
CSVGTVSEQYF
TGCAGCGTTGGGACCGTCTCCGAGCAGTACTTC
>many|TRBD1|TRBV20-1|TRBJ2-7
CSAPTGVLGEQYF
TGCAGTGCCCCTACAGGGGTCTTGGGCGAGCAGTACTTC
>many|TRBD1|TRBV5-1|TRBJ2-7
CASSLDRGNYEQYF
TGCGCCAGCAGCTTAGACAGGGGGAATTACGAGCAGTACTTC
>few|.|TRBV29-1|TRBJ1-2
CSVGHLPSYGYTF
TGCAGCGTGGGGCACCTACCAAGCTATGGCTACACCTTC
>many|.|TRBV12-3/TRBV12-4|TRBJ1-1
CASSPSSGNTEAFF
TGTGCCAGCTCCCCGAGTAGCGGGAACACTGAAGCTTTCTTT
>many|.|TRBV19|TRBJ2-1
CASTERGPLGQFF
TGTGCCAGTACGGAGCGCGGACCCTTGGGGCAGTTCTTC
>few|TRBD2|TRBV6-5|TRBJ2-5
CASSYSRLAGGRRYQETQYF
TGTGCCAGCAGTTACTCGAGGCTAGCGGGAGGGCGGCGTTACCAAGAGACCCAGTACTTC
>few|.|TRBV25-1|TRBJ2-1
CASSAVAGTPNYNEQFF
TGTGCCAGCAGTGCCGTAGCTGGGACACCGAATTACAATGAGCAGTTCTTC
>few|.|TRBV7-6|TRBJ2-2
CAVLAAAGELFF
TGTGCCGTCTTGGCCGCCGCCGGGGAGCTGTTTTTT
>.|.|TRBV7-7|TRBJ2-5
CASSPHGETQYF
TGTGCTAGCAGCCCCCACGGAGAGACCCAGTACTTC
>.|TRBD2|TRBV20-1|TRBJ2-5
CSANQLAGGPVYQRTQYF
TGCAGTGCAAACCAACTAGCGGGAGGGCCGGTGTACCAGCGGACCCAGTACTTC
>few|.|TRBV20-1|TRBJ1-5
CSASRTDNQPQHF
TGCAGTGCTAGCCGGACTGACAATCAGCCCCAGCATTTT
>.|TRBD2|TRBV14|TRBJ2-5
CASSQAGGLARQETQYF
TGTGCCAGCAGCCAAGCGGGAGGACTAGCGCGCCAAGAGACCCAGTACTTC